This T cell receptor beta chain was sequenced during a study of regulatory T cells in long-lasting Graves disease. Study as a whole: The antithyroid drugs taken by newly diagnosed Graves' patients had been used for under 3 months.

This clonotype was picked up a small number of times. Arm-PCR of CDR3 regions with iRepertoire HTBI primers generated TCR beta libraries. One entry per CDR3 protein, called by TCRdb with MiXCR from the multiplex PCR reads. The sample has 400,000 to 500,000 distinct CDR3 sequences, approximately 16% seen once. Time point of the sample: newly diagnosed GD, antithyroid drugs for less than 3 months. The authors made the TCR library using RNA they extracted from PBMCs. American Thyroid Association guidelines were used to diagnose Graves' disease. The germline V gene encodes CDR1 SGDLS and CDR2 YYNGEE. V was clipped by 3 bases and J by 3 bases; unmatched bases: 7. CDR3 length: 16 amino acids. This sample also belongs to another study, concerning T cells in Graves' hyperthyroidism and ophthalmopathy.

V gene TRBV9 combines with J gene TRBJ2-3; TRBD2 aligns across 10 bases. The sequencing here drew on peripheral blood mononuclear cells (PBMCs), taken at new diagnosis, from a patient treated with antithyroid drugs. The receptor was isolated from a woman younger than 45 with Graves disease. The CDR3 region has the DNA TGTGCCAGCAGCGCTCTAGCGGGAGTAGGTACAGATACGCAGTATTTT. Translating gives CASSALAGVGTDTQYF.